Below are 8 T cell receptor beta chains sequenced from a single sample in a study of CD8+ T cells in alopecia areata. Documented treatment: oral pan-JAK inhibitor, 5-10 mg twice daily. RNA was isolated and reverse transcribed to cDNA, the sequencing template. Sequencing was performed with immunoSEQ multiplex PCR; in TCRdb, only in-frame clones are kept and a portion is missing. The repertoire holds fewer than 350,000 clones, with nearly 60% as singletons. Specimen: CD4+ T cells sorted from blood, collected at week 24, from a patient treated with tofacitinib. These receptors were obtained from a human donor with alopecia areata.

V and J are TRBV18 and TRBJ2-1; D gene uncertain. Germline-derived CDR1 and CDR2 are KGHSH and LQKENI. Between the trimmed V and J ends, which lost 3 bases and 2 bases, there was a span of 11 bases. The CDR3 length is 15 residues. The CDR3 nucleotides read TGTGCCAGCTCACCCGCCGCAGGCACCTACAATGAGCAGTTCTTC. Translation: CASSPAAGTYNEQFF. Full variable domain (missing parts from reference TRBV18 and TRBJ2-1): NAGVMQNPRHLVRRRGQEARLRCSPMKGHSHVYWYRQLPEEGLKFMVYLQKENIIDESGMPKERFSAEFPKEGPSILRIQQVVRGDSAAYFCASSPAAGTYNEQFFGPGTRLTVL.

The CDR3 reads CATSRKSYQRGFQETQYF. The DNA for the CDR3 is TGTGCCACCAGCAGAAAATCGTACCAGCGGGGGTTTCAAGAGACCCAGTACTTC. V is TRBV15 and J is TRBJ2-5, with TRBD2 matching 8 bases. Germline assignment: CDR1 LNHNV and CDR2 YYDKDF (reference sequence). The CDR3 extends over 18 amino acids. With 2 bases clipped from V and 2 bases from J, the junction kept 13 bases outside the gene matches.

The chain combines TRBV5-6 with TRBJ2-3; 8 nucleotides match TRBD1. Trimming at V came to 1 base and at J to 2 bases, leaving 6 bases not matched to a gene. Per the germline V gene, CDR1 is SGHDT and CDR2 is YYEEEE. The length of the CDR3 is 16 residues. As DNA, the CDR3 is TGTGCCAGCAGCTTGAGAAGGACAGGGAACACAGATACGCAGTATTTT. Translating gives CASSLRRTGNTDTQYF. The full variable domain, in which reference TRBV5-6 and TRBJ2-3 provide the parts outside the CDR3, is DAGVTQSPTHLIKTRGQQVTLRCSPKSGHDTVSWYQQALGQGPQFIFQYYEEEERQRGNFPDRFSGHQFPNYSSELNVNALLLGDSALYLCASSLRRTGNTDTQYFGPGTRLTVL.

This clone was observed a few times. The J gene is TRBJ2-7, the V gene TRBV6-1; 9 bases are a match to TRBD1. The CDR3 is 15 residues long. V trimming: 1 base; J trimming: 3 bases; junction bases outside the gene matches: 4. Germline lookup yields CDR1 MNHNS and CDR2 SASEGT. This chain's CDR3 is CASSEGQGGFYEQYF. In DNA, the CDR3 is TGTGCCAGCAGTGAAGGACAGGGGGGTTTCTACGAGCAGTACTTC.

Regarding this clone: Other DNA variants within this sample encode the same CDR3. The CDR3 DNA is TGTGCCAGCTCACCTAGCACAGATACGCAGTATTTT. Translation gives CASSPSTDTQYF. The chain carries TRBV18 and TRBJ2-3; unclear D gene. The CDR3 has 12 residues. Trimming left V 3 bases short and J 0 bases short, with 1 base between. From germline, CDR1 is KGHSH and CDR2 LQKENI.

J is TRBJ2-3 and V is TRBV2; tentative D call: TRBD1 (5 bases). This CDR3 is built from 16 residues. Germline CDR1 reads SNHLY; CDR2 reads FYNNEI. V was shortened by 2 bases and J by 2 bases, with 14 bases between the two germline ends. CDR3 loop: CASSERTSFFTDTQYF. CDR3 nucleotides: TGTGCCAGCAGTGAAAGGACAAGCTTTTTCACAGATACGCAGTATTTT.

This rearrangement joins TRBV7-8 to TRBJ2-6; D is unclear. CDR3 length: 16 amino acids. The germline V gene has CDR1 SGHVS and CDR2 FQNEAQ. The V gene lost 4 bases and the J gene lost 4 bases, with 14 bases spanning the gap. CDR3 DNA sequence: TGTGCCAGCAGCTCACAACCTAGAGGCGGGGCCAACGTCCTGACTTTC. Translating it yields CASSSQPRGGANVLTF.

CDR3 bases: TGTGCCAGCAGTTACAATCCTAGCGGACCATCCTACGAGCAGTACTTC. Translating gives CASSYNPSGPSYEQYF. This sequence joins TRBV6-6 and TRBJ2-7, with TRBD2 matching 7 bases. CDR3 length equals 16 residues. Germline lookup yields CDR1 MNHNY and CDR2 SVGAGI (reference sequence). The ends lost 2 bases at V and 1 base at J; junction bases unmatched: 8.